This TCR beta chain is from a study of T cells in Graves' hyperthyroidism and ophthalmopathy. Amplification yielded TCR beta CDR3 regions, with RNA transcripts as the source. RT-PCR in the first round (using the HTBI primer set) targeted the TCR CDR3. TCRdb reprocessed the multiplex PCR reads with MiXCR, giving one entry per CDR3 protein. The sample consists of about 560,000 distinct CDR3 sequences, 15% to 19% of them appearing once. This CDR3 region has 12 residues. V lost 3 bases and J lost 7, with 11 bases in between. CDR1 DFQATT and CDR2 SNEGSKA come from the germline V gene (reference sequence). This clonotype was counted at least ten times.

This TCR came from a woman in her twenties or thirties with Graves' hyperthyroidism. The chain joins TRBV20-1 to TRBJ2-3; maybe TRBD2 (5 bases). The material sequenced was blood. DNA of the CDR3: TGCAGTGCTAGCGATCGGGGAAATACGCAGTATTTT. It yields the protein CSASDRGNTQYF.